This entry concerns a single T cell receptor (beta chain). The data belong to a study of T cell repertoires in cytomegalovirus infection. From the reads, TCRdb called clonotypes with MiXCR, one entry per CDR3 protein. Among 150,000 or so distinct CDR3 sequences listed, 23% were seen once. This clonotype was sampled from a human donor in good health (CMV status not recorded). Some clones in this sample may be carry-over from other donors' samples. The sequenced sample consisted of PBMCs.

DNA of the CDR3: TGTGCCAGCAGCCCTACGGGGGGTAACTATGGCTACACCTTC. It is translated as CASSPTGGNYGYTF. The chain uses TRBV7-8 and TRBJ1-2; possible D gene TRBD1, 5 bases. CDR1 is SGHVS, CDR2 FQNEAQ, per germline. The CDR3 runs 14 residues. Trimming shortened V by 5 bases and J by 1 base, and 11 bases separated the two germline ends.